The rows below give T cell receptor beta chains drawn from one sample of a study of blood T cell repertoires in COVID-19. Clones were sequenced by immunoSEQ multiplex PCR, and TCRdb holds only the in-frame ones, with some missing. The sample includes tens of thousands of clones, roughly 89% seen only once; the top ten take roughly 5.3%. The specimen was peripheral blood. The receptors stem from a man aged 55 to 70 with active COVID-19. Each CDR3 is given with its conserved first and last residue. A D gene is named only where the DNA matches it firmly. Not all rows give a size; the values are once, few, many and, for expanded clones, a class.

d_call: .
v_call: TRBV2
j_call: TRBJ2-6
clone_size: .
cdr3_aa: CASSRQDLINSGANVLTF
cdr3_nt: TGTGCCAGCAGTAGGCAGGACTTAATCAACTCAGGGGCCAACGTCCTGACTTTC

d_call: .
v_call: TRBV21-1
j_call: TRBJ2-7
clone_size: .
cdr3_aa: CASSKDPGGSGFYEQYF
cdr3_nt: TGTGCCAGCAGCAAAGATCCAGGGGGGTCCGGGTTCTACGAGCAGTACTTC

d_call: TRBD1
v_call: TRBV3-1/TRBV3-2
j_call: TRBJ1-2
clone_size: .
cdr3_aa: CASSHGQGRGGYTF
cdr3_nt: TGTGCCAGCAGCCATGGACAGGGGAGGGGTGGCTACACCTTC

d_call: TRBD1
v_call: TRBV4-3
j_call: TRBJ2-1
clone_size: .
cdr3_aa: CASSPKGQGQFF
cdr3_nt: TGCGCCAGCAGCCCTAAGGGACAGGGTCAGTTCTTC

d_call: .
v_call: TRBV2
j_call: TRBJ1-1
clone_size: .
cdr3_aa: CASRRVSGNTEAFF
cdr3_nt: TGTGCCAGCCGGAGGGTGTCAGGGAACACTGAAGCTTTCTTT

d_call: .
v_call: TRBV18
j_call: TRBJ1-2
clone_size: .
cdr3_aa: CASSPLLFGREGYGYTF
cdr3_nt: TGTGCCAGCTCACCACTCCTTTTTGGCAGGGAGGGTTATGGCTACACCTTC

d_call: .
v_call: TRBV15
j_call: TRBJ2-4
clone_size: .
cdr3_aa: CATSPTSRAKNIQYF
cdr3_nt: TGTGCCACCAGCCCGACTAGTCGAGCCAAAAACATTCAGTACTTC

d_call: TRBD2
v_call: TRBV5-1
j_call: TRBJ2-7
clone_size: .
cdr3_aa: CASSWGWGLEIPYEQYF
cdr3_nt: TGCGCCAGCAGCTGGGGGTGGGGACTAGAGATCCCCTACGAGCAGTACTTC

d_call: TRBD2
v_call: TRBV3-1/TRBV3-2
j_call: TRBJ2-7
clone_size: .
cdr3_aa: CASSLWGEGTYEQYF
cdr3_nt: TGTGCCAGCAGCCTTTGGGGGGAGGGCACCTACGAGCAGTACTTC

d_call: TRBD1
v_call: TRBV10-3
j_call: TRBJ1-2
clone_size: .
cdr3_aa: CAISGRGDEGYTF
cdr3_nt: TGTGCCATCAGTGGCAGGGGGGATGAAGGCTACACCTTC

d_call: TRBD1
v_call: TRBV5-4
j_call: TRBJ1-4
clone_size: .
cdr3_aa: CASSLFSDRVKEKLFF
cdr3_nt: TGTGCCAGCAGCTTGTTCTCTGACAGGGTAAAGGAAAAACTGTTTTTT

d_call: TRBD1
v_call: TRBV2
j_call: TRBJ2-3
clone_size: once
cdr3_aa: CASSGGTASTDTQYF
cdr3_nt: TGTGCCAGCAGTGGGGGGACAGCGAGCACAGATACGCAGTATTTT

d_call: .
v_call: TRBV12-3/TRBV12-4
j_call: TRBJ2-1
clone_size: .
cdr3_aa: CASTFYSDEQFF
cdr3_nt: TGTGCCAGCACCTTTTACTCTGATGAGCAGTTCTTC

d_call: TRBD2
v_call: TRBV19
j_call: TRBJ2-1
clone_size: .
cdr3_aa: CASSNRLAGVDEQFF
cdr3_nt: TGTGCCAGTAGTAACCGACTAGCGGGAGTGGATGAGCAGTTCTTC

d_call: TRBD2
v_call: TRBV4-1
j_call: TRBJ2-1
clone_size: .
cdr3_aa: CASSQDSGASYNEQFF
cdr3_nt: TGCGCCAGCAGCCAAGATAGCGGGGCCTCCTACAATGAGCAGTTCTTC

d_call: .
v_call: TRBV5-4
j_call: TRBJ2-1
clone_size: once
cdr3_aa: CASSAQVHNEQFF
cdr3_nt: TGTGCCAGCAGCGCACAGGTACACAATGAGCAGTTCTTC